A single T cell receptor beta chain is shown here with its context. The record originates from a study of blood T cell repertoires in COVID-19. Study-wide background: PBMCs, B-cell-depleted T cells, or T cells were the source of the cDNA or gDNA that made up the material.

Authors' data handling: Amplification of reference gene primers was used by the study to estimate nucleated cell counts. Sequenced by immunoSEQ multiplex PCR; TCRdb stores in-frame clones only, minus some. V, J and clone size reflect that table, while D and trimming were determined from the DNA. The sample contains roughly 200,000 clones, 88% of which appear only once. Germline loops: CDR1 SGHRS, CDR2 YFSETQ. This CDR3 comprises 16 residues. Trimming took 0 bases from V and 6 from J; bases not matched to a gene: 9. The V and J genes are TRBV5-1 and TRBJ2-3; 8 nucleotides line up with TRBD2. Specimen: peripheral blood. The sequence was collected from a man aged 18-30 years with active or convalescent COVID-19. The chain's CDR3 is CASSLVRAGGRDTQYF. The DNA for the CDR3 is TGCGCCAGCAGCTTGGTTCGGGCGGGAGGCAGGGATACGCAGTATTTT.